This entry concerns a single T cell receptor (beta chain). Its target antigen remains unknown. The input lacks base qualities; no much larger clone sits a single base away. This specimen belongs to a study of CD8+ T cells in alopecia areata (dated by TCRdb to the late 2010s). Some background on the complete study: To study T cell clonal expansion in alopecia areata, the researchers applied high-throughput TCRbeta sequencing to both the C3H/HeJ mouse model and human patients. RNA came from the PAXgene miRNA kit for fixed scalp, the miRNeasy kit for PBMCs, and the RNeasy kit for mouse skin. Scalp clonality was compared among normal scalp (n=4), patchy alopecia areata scalp (n=8), and alopecia totalis/universalis scalp (n=8). immunoSEQ multiplex PCR using 35 Vbeta forward primers and 13 Jbeta reverse primers was used to amplify TCRbeta CDR3 regions. Scalp tissue and sorted CD4+ and CD8+ peripheral blood T cells from patchy and totalis/universalis alopecia areata patients and from healthy controls were covered by human TCRbeta sequencing.

PBMCs were isolated by density centrifugation and stained for CD3, CD4 and CD8, and CD4+ and CD8+ T cells were sorted on a FACSAria. Scalp biopsies and blood samples were obtained from unaffected controls. Libraries came from the immunoSEQ multiplex PCR assay. To provide template for TCR sequencing, every sample had RNA extracted and reverse transcribed into cDNA. SuperScript III was used to make first-strand cDNA, primed with a 2:1 mix of oligo-dT and random hexamers. Amplification bias was assessed with a synthetic immune receptor repertoire, and residual bias was removed computationally. Turning to the authors' computational methods: Raw reads were preprocessed for error removal, and CDR3 was defined according to IMGT conventions as running from the conserved cysteine to phenylalanine. Clonality was computed by normalizing Shannon entropy by log2 of the number of productive unique TCRs and subtracting the result from 1. Scalp TCRbeta sequences were cross-referenced with sorted blood CD4 and CD8 repertoires so that the CD4 or CD8 identity of scalp clones could be inferred. TCRdb obtained this table from immuneACCESS and retained in-frame rearrangements with V and J assigned. These tables miss some clones; where compared with another copy, unresolved V genes account for less than half of the shortfall, and the remainder is unexplained. The V and J calls and clone size were taken over from that table, and D and trimming were inferred from the DNA. This sample has under 250,000 clones in its table, and more than 50% of those were observed once. 4% to 6% of the sample rests with the top ten.

Paper-wide results and their limitations: Compared with normal scalp, lesional scalp, particularly in alopecia totalis/universalis, had higher clonality and more expanded CD8+ clones, which suggests antigenic drive. Shared TCR sequences between patients were less evident than in mice, which may be partly attributable to HLA diversity in the patient population. Resident alphabeta T cells in normal human skin are also sequenced, complicating scalp TCR repertoire analysis, unlike mouse skin dominated by gammadelta T cells.

The CDR3 goes from the cysteine to the phenylalanine over 16 residues. The CDR3 DNA has 48 bases and is translated from base 1. V has 6 bases trimmed and J has 2 bases trimmed; junction bases matching no gene number 5. The CDR1 and CDR2 encoded by the germline V gene (reference sequence) are SEHNR and FQNEAQ. This receptor was identified in a human donor in good health. The rearranged segments are TRBV7-9 and TRBJ2-5, and TRBD2 matches 14 of the central bases. The material sequenced was CD8+ T cells sorted from blood. The CDR3 protein is CASSLGLAGVQETQYF. The DNA sequence is given as TGTGCCAGCAGTTTGGGACTAGCGGGGGTACAAGAGACCCAGTACTTC.